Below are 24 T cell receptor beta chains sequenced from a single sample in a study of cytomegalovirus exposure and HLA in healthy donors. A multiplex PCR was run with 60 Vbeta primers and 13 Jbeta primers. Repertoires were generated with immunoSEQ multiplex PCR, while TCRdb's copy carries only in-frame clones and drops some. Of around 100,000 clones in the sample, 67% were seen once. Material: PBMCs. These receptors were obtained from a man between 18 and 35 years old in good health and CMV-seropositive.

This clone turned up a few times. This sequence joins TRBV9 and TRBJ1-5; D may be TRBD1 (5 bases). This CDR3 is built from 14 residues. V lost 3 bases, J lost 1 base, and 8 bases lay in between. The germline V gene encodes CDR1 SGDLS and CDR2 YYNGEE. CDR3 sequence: CASSARGSNQPQHF. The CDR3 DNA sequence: TGTGCCAGCAGCGCCCGGGGGAGCAATCAGCCCCAGCATTTT.

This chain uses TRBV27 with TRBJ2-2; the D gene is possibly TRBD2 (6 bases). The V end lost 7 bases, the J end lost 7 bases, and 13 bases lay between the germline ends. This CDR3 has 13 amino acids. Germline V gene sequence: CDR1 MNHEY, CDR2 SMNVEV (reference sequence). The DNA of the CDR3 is TGTGCCAGCACAGAACTCGGGGGCGGGGAGCTGTTTTTT. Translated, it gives CASTELGGGELFF.

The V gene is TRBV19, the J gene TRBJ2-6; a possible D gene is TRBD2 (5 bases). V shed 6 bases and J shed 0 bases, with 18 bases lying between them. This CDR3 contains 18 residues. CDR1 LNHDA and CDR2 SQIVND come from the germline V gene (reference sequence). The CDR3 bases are TGTGCCAGTAGGTCGGGGTACTCCTTCTTCTCTGGGGCCAACGTCCTGACTTTC. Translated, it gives CASRSGYSFFSGANVLTF.

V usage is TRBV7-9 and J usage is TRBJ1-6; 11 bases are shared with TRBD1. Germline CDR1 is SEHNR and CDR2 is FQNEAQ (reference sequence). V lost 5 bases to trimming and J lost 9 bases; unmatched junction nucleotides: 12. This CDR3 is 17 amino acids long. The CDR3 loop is CASSPRGPGQGVSPLHF. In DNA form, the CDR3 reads TGTGCCAGCAGCCCCCGAGGTCCGGGACAGGGGGTTTCACCCCTCCACTTT.

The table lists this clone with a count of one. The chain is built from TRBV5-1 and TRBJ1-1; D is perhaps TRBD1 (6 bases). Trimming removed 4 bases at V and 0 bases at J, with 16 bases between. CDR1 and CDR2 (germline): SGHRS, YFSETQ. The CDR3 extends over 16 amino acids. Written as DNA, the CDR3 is TGCGCCAGCAGCCCCGGGACACCCTGGATGAACACTGAAGCTTTCTTT. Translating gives CASSPGTPWMNTEAFF.

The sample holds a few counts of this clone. The DNA of the CDR3 is TGTGCCAGCAGCCAGGGGGCGAGAAGCACAGATACGCAGTATTTT. It translates to CASSQGARSTDTQYF. The V call is TRBV11-3, the J call TRBJ2-3; 8 bases match TRBD1. After removal of 5 bases from V and 0 bases from J, the junction contained 4 bases not matched to a gene. Germline assignment: CDR1 SGHNT and CDR2 YENEEA. The CDR3 sequence is 15 residues long.

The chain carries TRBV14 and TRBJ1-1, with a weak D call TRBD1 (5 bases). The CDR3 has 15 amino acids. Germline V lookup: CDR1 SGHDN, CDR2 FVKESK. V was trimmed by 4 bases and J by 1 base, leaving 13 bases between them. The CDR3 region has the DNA TGTGCCAGCAGCCCATCACGGGGGAAGAACACTGAAGCTTTCTTT. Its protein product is CASSPSRGKNTEAFF. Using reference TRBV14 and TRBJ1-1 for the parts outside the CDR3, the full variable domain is EAGVTQFPSHSVIEKGQTVTLRCDPISGHDNLYWYRRVMGKEIKFLLHFVKESKQDESGMPNNRFLAERTGGTYSTLKVQPAELEDSGVYFCASSPSRGKNTEAFFGQGTRLTVV.

DNA of the CDR3: TGTGCCAGCAGCTTAGGGACAGGGACTGAAAAACTGTTTTTT. Protein product: CASSLGTGTEKLFF. The J gene is TRBJ1-4, the V gene TRBV11-2; 8 nucleotides match TRBD1. Germline values: CDR1 SGHAT, CDR2 FQNNGV. After removal of 1 base from V and 7 bases from J, the junction contained 2 bases not matched to a gene. This CDR3 comprises 14 residues.

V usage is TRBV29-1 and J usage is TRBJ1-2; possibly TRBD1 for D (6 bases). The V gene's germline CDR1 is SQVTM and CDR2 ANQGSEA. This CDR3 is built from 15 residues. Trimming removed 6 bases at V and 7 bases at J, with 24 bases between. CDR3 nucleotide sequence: TGCAGCGTCCGCCCCGTCTGGGGGCGCGGGGGTGGCTACACCTTC. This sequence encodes CSVRPVWGRGGGYTF.

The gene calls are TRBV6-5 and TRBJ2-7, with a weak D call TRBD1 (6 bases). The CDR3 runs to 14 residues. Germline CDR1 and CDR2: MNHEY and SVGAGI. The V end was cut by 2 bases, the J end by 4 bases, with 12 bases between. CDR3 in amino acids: CASSYGTPTYEQYF. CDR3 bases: TGTGCCAGCAGTTACGGGACACCGACATACGAGCAGTACTTC.

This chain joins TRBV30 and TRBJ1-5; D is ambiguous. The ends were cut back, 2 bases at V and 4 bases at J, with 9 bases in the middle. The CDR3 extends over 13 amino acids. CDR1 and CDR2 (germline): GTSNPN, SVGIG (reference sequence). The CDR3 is CAWSPRANQPQHF. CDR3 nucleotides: TGTGCCTGGAGTCCGAGGGCAAATCAGCCCCAGCATTTT. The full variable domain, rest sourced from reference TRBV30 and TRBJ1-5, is SQTIHQWPATLVQPVGSPLSLECTVEGTSNPNLYWYRQAAGRGLQLLFYSVGIGQISSEVPQNLSASRPQDRQFILSSKKLLLSDSGFYLCAWSPRANQPQHFGDGTRLSIL.

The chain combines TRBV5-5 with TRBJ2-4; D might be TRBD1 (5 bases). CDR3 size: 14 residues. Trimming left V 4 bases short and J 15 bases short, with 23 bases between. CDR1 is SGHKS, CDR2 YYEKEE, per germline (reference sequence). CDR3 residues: CASSQAQPQGAPYF. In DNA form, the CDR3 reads TGTGCCAGCAGCCAGGCCCAACCGCAAGGGGCTCCGTACTTC.

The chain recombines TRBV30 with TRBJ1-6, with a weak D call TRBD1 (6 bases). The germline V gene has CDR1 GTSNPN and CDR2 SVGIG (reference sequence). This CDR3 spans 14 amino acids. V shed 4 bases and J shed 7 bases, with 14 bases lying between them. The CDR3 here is CAWTQGIGNSPLHF. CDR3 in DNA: TGTGCCTGGACTCAGGGGATAGGGAATTCACCCCTCCACTTT.

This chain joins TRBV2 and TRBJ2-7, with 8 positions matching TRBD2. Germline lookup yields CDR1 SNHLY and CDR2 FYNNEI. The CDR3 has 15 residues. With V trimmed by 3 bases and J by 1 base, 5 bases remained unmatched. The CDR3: CASSEVTSASYEQYV. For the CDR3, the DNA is TGTGCCAGCAGTGAGGTGACTAGCGCGTCCTACGAGCAGTACGTC.

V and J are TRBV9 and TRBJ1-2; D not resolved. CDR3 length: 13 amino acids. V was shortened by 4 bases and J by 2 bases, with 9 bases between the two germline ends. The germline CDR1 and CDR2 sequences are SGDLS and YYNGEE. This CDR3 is CASSSDSNYGYTF. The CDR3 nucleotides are TGTGCCAGCAGCTCCGACTCCAACTATGGCTACACCTTC.

CDR3 coding DNA: TGTGCCACCAGCAGGGGACCGGGACAGGCGAATGAAAAACTGTTTTTT. It codes for CATSRGPGQANEKLFF. The gene calls are TRBV15 and TRBJ1-4, with 8 bases identical to TRBD1. CDR1 LNHNV and CDR2 YYDKDF come from the germline V gene (reference sequence). V gave up 3 bases and J gave up 5 bases; unmatched junction bases: 8. CDR3 length equals 16 residues.

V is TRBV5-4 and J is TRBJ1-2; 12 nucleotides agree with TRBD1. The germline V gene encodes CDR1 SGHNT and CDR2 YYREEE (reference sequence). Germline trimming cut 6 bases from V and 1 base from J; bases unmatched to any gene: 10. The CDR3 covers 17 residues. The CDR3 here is CASMGDRGLPFNYGYTF. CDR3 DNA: TGTGCCAGCATGGGGGACAGGGGGCTCCCCTTTAACTATGGCTACACCTTC.

This chain's CDR3 is CASSLGRSQSSATNEKLFF. CDR3 coding DNA: TGTGCCAGCTCGCTTGGTCGTAGCCAAAGTTCGGCAACTAATGAAAAACTGTTTTTT. The J gene is TRBJ1-4, the V gene TRBV18; D uncertain. The CDR3 contains 19 residues. V gave up 6 bases and J gave up 0 bases, with 23 bases separating them. Germline loops: CDR1 KGHSH, CDR2 LQKENI.

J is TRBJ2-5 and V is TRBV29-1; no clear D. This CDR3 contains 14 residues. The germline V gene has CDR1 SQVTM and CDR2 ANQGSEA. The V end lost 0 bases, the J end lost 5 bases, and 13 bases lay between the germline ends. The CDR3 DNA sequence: TGCAGCGTTGAAGATCGGCAGGTTCTGGAGACCCAGTACTTC. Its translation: CSVEDRQVLETQYF.

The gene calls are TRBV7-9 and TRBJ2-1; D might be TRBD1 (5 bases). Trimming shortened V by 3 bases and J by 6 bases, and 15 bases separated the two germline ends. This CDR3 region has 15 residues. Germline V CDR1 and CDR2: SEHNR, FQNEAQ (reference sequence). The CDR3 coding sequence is TGTGCCAGCAGCTTCGTTCAGGGTCTTTCCAATGAGCAGTTCTTC. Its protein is CASSFVQGLSNEQFF.

The CDR3 DNA follows: TGTGCCAGCATCCCCCGAGGAACCCGTGAGACCCAGTACTTC. The encoded protein is CASIPRGTRETQYF. The V gene is TRBV7-2, the J gene TRBJ2-5; unclear D gene. The CDR3 runs to 14 residues. Trimming took off 7 bases at V and 5 bases at J, with 17 bases between the two ends. Germline lookup yields CDR1 SGHTA and CDR2 FQGNSA.

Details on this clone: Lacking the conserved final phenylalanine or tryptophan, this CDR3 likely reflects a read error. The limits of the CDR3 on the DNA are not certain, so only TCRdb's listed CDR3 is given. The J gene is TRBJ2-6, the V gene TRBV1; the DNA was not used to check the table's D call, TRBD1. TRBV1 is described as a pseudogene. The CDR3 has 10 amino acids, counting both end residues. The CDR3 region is CTSSYRQTPV.

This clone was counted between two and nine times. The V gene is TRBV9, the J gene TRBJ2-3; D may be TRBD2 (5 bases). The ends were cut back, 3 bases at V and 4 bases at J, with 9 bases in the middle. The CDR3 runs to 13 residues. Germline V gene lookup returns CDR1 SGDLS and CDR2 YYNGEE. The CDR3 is CASSAWTSDTQYF. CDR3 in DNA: TGTGCCAGCAGCGCATGGACTTCAGATACGCAGTATTTT.

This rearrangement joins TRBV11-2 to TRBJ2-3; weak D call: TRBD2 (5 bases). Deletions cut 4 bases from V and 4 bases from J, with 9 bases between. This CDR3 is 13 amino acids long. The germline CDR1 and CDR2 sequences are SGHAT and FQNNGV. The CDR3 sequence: CASSWTPPDTQYF. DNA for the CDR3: TGTGCCAGCAGCTGGACTCCCCCAGATACGCAGTATTTT. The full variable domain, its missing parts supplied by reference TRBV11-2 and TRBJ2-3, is EAGVAQSPRYKIIEKRQSVAFWCNPISGHATLYWYQQILGQGPKLLIQFQNNGVVDDSQLPKDRFSAERLKGVDSTLKIQPAKLEDSAVYLCASSWTPPDTQYFGPGTRLTVL.